This T cell receptor (beta chain) was sequenced in a study of T cell responses to AZD1222 COVID-19 vaccine. Overall study findings and caveats: Repertoire sampling happened only post peak T cell response. Increased Spike-specific TCR breadth and depth were observed after two AZD1222 doses.

Note on this clone: What it binds is unknown.

V lost 1 base and J lost 0; bases outside the gene matches: 11. The CDR3 is 19 residues long. In germline, CDR1 is SGHNT, CDR2 YENEEA. Libraries were prepared by immunoSEQ multiplex PCR; TCRdb keeps only in-frame clonotypes and omits some of them. The top ten hold 3.6% of the sample, which has roughly 190,000 clones, roughly 92% seen once. The clonotype was recovered from an adult who received the MenACWY meningococcal vaccine as a control. The chain has TRBV11-3 and TRBJ2-2, with 7 nucleotides matching TRBD1. Specimen: peripheral blood, collected 28 days after the second dose of the MenACWY control vaccine. The CDR3 spells CASSLGFRDRNTNTGELFF. The CDR3 DNA is TGTGCCAGCAGCTTAGGATTTCGGGACAGAAATACGAACACCGGGGAGCTGTTTTTT.